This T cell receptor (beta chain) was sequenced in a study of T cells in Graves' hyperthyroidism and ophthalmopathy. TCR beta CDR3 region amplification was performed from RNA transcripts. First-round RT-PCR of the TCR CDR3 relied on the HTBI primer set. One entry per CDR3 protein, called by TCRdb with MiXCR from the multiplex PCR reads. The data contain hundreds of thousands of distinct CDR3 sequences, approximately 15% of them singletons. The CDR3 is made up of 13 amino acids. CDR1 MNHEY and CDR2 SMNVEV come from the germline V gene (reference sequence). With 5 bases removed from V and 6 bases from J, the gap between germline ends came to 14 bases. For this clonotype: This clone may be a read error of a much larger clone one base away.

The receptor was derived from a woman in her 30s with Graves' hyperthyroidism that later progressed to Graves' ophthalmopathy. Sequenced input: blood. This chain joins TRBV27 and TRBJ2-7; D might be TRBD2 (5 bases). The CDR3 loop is CASSADWAFEQYF. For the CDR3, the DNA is TGTGCCAGCAGTGCGGACTGGGCCTTCGAGCAGTACTTC.